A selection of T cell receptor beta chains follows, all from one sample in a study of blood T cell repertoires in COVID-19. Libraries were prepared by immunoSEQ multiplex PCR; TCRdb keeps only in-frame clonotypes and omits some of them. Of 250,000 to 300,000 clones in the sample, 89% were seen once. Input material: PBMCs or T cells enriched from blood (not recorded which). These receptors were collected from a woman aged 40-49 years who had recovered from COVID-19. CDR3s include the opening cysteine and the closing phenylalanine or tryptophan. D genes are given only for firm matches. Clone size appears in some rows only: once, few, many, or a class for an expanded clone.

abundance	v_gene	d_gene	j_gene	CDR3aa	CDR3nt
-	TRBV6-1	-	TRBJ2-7	CASSETVSYEQYF	TGTGCCAGCAGTGAAACTGTCTCCTACGAGCAGTACTTC
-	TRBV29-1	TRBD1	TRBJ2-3	CSVASSRTGYTDTQYF	TGCAGCGTCGCGTCCTCCCGGACAGGATACACAGATACGCAGTATTTT
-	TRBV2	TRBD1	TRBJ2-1	CASTERTGDDYNEQFF	TGTGCCAGCACCGAGCGGACAGGGGATGACTACAATGAGCAGTTCTTC
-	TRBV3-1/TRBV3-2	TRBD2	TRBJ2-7	CASSPHARGGVYEQYF	TGTGCCAGCAGCCCCCACGCGCGGGGGGGCGTCTACGAGCAGTACTTC
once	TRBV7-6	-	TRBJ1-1	CASSLVSYTEAFF	TGTGCCAGCAGCTTAGTATCGTACACTGAAGCTTTCTTT
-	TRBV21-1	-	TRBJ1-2	CAETTRGRGYTF	TGTGCCGAAACGACCCGGGGTAGAGGCTACACCTTC
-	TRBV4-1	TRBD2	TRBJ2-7	CASSRTVRVAGLSYEQYF	TGCGCCAGCAGCCGGACTGTCCGGGTAGCGGGACTCTCCTACGAGCAGTACTTC
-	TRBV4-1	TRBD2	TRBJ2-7	CASSQATSGGPYEQYF	TGCGCCAGCAGCCAAGCGACTAGCGGGGGGCCTTACGAGCAGTACTTC
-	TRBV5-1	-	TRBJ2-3	CASTLAVSTDTQYF	TGCGCCAGCACCTTAGCGGTTAGCACAGATACGCAGTATTTT
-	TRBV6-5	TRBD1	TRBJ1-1	CASSYLGQGNTEAFF	TGTGCCAGCAGTTATCTCGGACAGGGGAACACTGAAGCTTTCTTT
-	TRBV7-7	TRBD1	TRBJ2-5	CASSSRRGTGGWETQYF	TGTGCTAGCAGCTCCCGTCGGGGGACAGGGGGCTGGGAGACCCAGTACTTC
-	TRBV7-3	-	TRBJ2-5	CASSLTLTTDQETQYF	TGTGCCAGCAGCTTAACGTTAACAACAGACCAAGAGACCCAGTACTTC
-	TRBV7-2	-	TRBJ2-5	CASSLAEGGTQYF	TGTGCCAGCAGCTTAGCGGAAGGGGGGACCCAGTACTTC
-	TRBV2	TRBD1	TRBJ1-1	CASRRQGPNLAEAFF	TGTGCCAGCCGTAGACAGGGGCCGAATCTCGCTGAAGCTTTCTTT
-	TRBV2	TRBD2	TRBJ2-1	CASGGTSVRGEQFF	TGTGCCAGCGGCGGGACTAGCGTGAGGGGTGAGCAGTTCTTC
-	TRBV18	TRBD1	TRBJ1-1	CASSQIGQGKNTEAFF	TGTGCCAGCTCACAAATAGGACAGGGAAAGAACACTGAAGCTTTCTTT
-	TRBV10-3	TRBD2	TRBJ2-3	CAISESGTSGTLRDTQYF	TGTGCCATCAGTGAGTCGGGGACTAGCGGGACCCTTAGAGATACGCAGTATTTT
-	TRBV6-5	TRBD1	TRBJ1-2	CASSYGGTVPLKGYTF	TGTGCCAGCAGTTACGGAGGGACAGTTCCCCTTAAGGGCTACACCTTC